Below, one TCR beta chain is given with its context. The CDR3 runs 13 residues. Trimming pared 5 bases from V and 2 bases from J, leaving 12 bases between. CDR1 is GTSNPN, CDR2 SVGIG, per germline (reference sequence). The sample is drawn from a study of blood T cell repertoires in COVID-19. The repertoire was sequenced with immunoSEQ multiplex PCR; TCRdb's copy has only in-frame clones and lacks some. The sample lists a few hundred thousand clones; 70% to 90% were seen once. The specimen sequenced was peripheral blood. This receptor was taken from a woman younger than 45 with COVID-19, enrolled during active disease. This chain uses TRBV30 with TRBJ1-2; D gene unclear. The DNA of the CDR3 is TGTGCCTGGTCTCAGGCGCACAACTATGGCTACACCTTC. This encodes CAWSQAHNYGYTF.